The 8 T cell receptor beta chains presented below share a single source sample, sequenced in a study of shared clonotypes between healthy human individuals. This table comes from immunoSEQ multiplex PCR, and its TCRdb copy is limited to in-frame clones, with some not included. This sample carries roughly 300,000 clones, around 79% of them seen once, and the ten largest clones take around 9.3%. Sequencing was carried out using memory CD4+ T cells sorted from blood. Indicated subset: CD45RA-negative fraction. The receptors originated from a man aged 25 to 40 in good health.

J is TRBJ1-2 and V is TRBV7-9; tentatively, D is TRBD1 (6 bases). Germline V gene sequence: CDR1 SEHNR, CDR2 FQNEAQ (reference sequence). CDR3 length: 15 residues. V shed 5 bases and J shed 2 bases, with 15 bases lying between them. CDR3 residues: CASSPASGQNYGYTF. CDR3 sequence (DNA): TGTGCCAGCAGCCCAGCCTCAGGACAGAACTATGGCTACACCTTC.

The chain links TRBV20-1 to TRBJ2-3, with D possibly being TRBD1 (6 bases). Germline V gene data show CDR1 as DFQATT and CDR2 as SNEGSKA (reference sequence). The CDR3 is made up of 10 amino acids. Trimming stripped 7 bases from V and 9 bases from J, with 11 bases between. CDR3 nucleotide sequence: TGCAGTGTCGAGACAGGAACGCAGTATTTT. This encodes CSVETGTQYF.

The rearrangement links TRBV18 to TRBJ1-5; 7 bases are a match to TRBD1. CDR1 and CDR2 (germline): KGHSH, LQKENI. V trimming: 5 bases; J trimming: 7 bases; junction bases outside the gene matches: 8. The CDR3 has 14 amino acids. In DNA form, the CDR3 reads TGTGCCAGCTCAGGTCAGGGGGGCATGCAGCCCCAGCATTTT. Translated: CASSGQGGMQPQHF.

The V gene is TRBV30, the J gene TRBJ1-3; no clear D. Germline values: CDR1 GTSNPN, CDR2 SVGIG (reference sequence). The CDR3 consists of 11 residues. Trimming removed 3 bases at V and 8 bases at J, with 8 bases between. This CDR3 reads CAWSNGDTIYF. CDR3 bases: TGTGCCTGGAGCAACGGTGACACCATATATTTT.

The genes are TRBV6-6 and TRBJ2-1; D is unclear. This CDR3 comprises 12 residues. Trimming cost V 8 bases and J 4 bases, with 9 bases left between them. CDR1 and CDR2 from the germline V gene are MNHNY and SVGAGI (reference sequence). The CDR3: CASCKIYNEQFF. The CDR3 DNA is TGTGCCAGCTGTAAGATTTACAATGAGCAGTTCTTC.

This clone was picked up a small number of times. The genes are TRBV5-1 and TRBJ1-4, with 10 bases identical to TRBD1. V dropped 5 bases and J dropped 6; count of bases not matched to a gene: 7. The CDR3 loop spans 15 amino acids. Germline V gene lookup returns CDR1 SGHRS and CDR2 YFSETQ. DNA for the CDR3: TGCGCCAGCAGGTCTGCCGGGACAGGGGATGAAAAACTGTTTTTT. This sequence encodes CASRSAGTGDEKLFF.

The chain couples TRBV5-5 to TRBJ2-5, with D unclear. Trimming pared 2 bases from V and 2 bases from J, leaving 7 bases between. The CDR3 loop spans 13 amino acids. Germline CDR1 is SGHKS and CDR2 is YYEKEE (reference sequence). This CDR3 reads CASSFSSQETQYF. CDR3 nucleotide sequence: TGTGCCAGCAGCTTCTCCTCGCAAGAGACCCAGTACTTC.

This chain joins TRBV7-2 and TRBJ1-6; D ambiguous. Trimming removed 1 base from V and 7 bases from J, with 20 bases in between. This CDR3 has 18 residues. Germline V gene lookup returns CDR1 SGHTA and CDR2 FQGNSA. Here the CDR3 DNA reads TGTGCCAGCAGCTTAGTAGGGCCCAACCGCTCTGGGAATTCACCCCTCCACTTT. This encodes CASSLVGPNRSGNSPLHF.